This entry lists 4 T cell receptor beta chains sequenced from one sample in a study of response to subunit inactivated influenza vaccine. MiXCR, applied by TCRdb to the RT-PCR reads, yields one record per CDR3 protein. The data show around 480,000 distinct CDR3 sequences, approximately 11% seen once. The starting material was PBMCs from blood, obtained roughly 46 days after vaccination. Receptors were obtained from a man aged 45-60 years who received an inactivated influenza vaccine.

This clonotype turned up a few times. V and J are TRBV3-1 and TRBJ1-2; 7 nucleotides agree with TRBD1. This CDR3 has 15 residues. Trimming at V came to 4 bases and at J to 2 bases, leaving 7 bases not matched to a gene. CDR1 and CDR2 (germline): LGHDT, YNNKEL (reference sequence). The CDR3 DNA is TGTGCCAGCAGCCCGGAGGGACAGCTCAACTATGGCTACACCTTC. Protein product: CASSPEGQLNYGYTF.

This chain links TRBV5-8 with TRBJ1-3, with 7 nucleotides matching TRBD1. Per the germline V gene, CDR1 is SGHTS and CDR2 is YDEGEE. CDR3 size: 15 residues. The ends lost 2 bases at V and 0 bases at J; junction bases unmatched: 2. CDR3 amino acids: CASSLGTVSGNTIYF. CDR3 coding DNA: TGTGCCAGCAGCTTAGGGACAGTCTCTGGAAACACCATATATTTT.

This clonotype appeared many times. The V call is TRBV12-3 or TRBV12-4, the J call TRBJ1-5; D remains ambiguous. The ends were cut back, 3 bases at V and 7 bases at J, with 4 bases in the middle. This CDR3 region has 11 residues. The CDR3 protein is CASSLGQPQHF. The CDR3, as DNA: TGTGCCAGCAGTTTGGGGCAGCCCCAGCATTTT.

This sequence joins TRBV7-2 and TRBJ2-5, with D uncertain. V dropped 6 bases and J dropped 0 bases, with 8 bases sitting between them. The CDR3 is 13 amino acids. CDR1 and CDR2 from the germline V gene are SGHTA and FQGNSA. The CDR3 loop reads CASSSYHQETQYF. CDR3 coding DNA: TGTGCCAGCAGTTCATATCACCAAGAGACCCAGTACTTC.